This T cell receptor (beta chain) is from a study of shared clonotypes between healthy human individuals. This table comes from immunoSEQ multiplex PCR, and its TCRdb copy is limited to in-frame clones, with some not included. The sample shows approximately 1.5 million clones, less than 99% of them seen only once. V dropped 1 base and J dropped 6 bases, with 6 bases sitting between them. CDR1 is SGHTA and CDR2 is FQGNSA in the germline V gene. This CDR3 is 12 amino acids long. The chain employs TRBV7-2 and TRBJ2-5; D gene ambiguous. The sequence came from a man younger than 40 in good health. Material: naive CD4+ T cells sorted from blood. Documented subset: CD45RA+ positively selected. CDR3 loop: CASSLVGQTQYF. The CDR3 region has the DNA TGTGCCAGCAGCTTAGTTGGCCAGACCCAGTACTTC.